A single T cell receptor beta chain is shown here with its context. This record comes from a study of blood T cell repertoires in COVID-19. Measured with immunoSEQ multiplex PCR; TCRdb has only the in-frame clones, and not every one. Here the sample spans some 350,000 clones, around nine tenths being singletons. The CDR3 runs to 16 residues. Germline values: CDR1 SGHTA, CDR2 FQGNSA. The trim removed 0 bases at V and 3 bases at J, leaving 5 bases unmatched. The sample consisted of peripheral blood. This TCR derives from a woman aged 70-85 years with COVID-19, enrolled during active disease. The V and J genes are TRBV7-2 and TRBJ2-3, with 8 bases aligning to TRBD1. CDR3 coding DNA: TGTGCCAGCAGCTTAGCGGCAGGGGGCAGGACAGATACGCAGTATTTT. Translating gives CASSLAAGGRTDTQYF.